The rows below give T cell receptor beta chains drawn from one sample of a study of OX40 agonist ivuxolimab in advanced cancers. Only in-frame clones appear in the TCRdb table, and some are missing; sequencing was by immunoSEQ multiplex PCR. The data show approximately 63,000 clones, roughly nine tenths seen once. The input for sequencing was CD4+ or CD8+ T cells sorted from blood, taken in a trial of the OX40 agonist ivuxolimab. These receptor sequences come from an adult with an advanced solid tumor such as melanoma, head and neck, liver or kidney cancer. CDR3s leave out the opening cysteine and the closing phenylalanine or tryptophan. Each record gives: V gene, clone size, CDR3 length, D gene, J gene, CDR3 protein. A D gene is named only where the DNA matches it firmly. Not every row has a clone size; where given, it reads once, few, many or a size class.

v_call: TRBV7-2
clone_size: .
cdr3_length: 11
d_call: .
j_call: TRBJ1-5
cdr3_aa: ASSPGVNQPQH

v_call: TRBV5-6
clone_size: .
cdr3_length: 12
d_call: TRBD1
j_call: TRBJ1-2
cdr3_aa: ASSLAGTGHRYT

v_call: TRBV7-7
clone_size: .
cdr3_length: 13
d_call: .
j_call: TRBJ2-7
cdr3_aa: ASSPIGGQGGEQY

v_call: TRBV4-1
clone_size: .
cdr3_length: 16
d_call: TRBD2
j_call: TRBJ2-1
cdr3_aa: ASSQDPQEAGMYNEQF

v_call: TRBV6-6
clone_size: .
cdr3_length: 14
d_call: TRBD1
j_call: TRBJ2-2
cdr3_aa: ASSTSGTAYTGELF

v_call: TRBV28
clone_size: .
cdr3_length: 14
d_call: TRBD1
j_call: TRBJ2-5
cdr3_aa: ASTPRGQGNLETQY

v_call: TRBV29-1
clone_size: .
cdr3_length: 13
d_call: .
j_call: TRBJ2-1
cdr3_aa: SVHRRLIDNNEQF

v_call: TRBV2
clone_size: .
cdr3_length: 10
d_call: .
j_call: TRBJ1-2
cdr3_aa: ASERAPVGYT

v_call: TRBV6-1
clone_size: .
cdr3_length: 15
d_call: TRBD2
j_call: TRBJ2-7
cdr3_aa: ASSQEMGLAGSYEQY

v_call: TRBV7-2
clone_size: .
cdr3_length: 12
d_call: TRBD1
j_call: TRBJ1-5
cdr3_aa: ASSAGTGVQPQH

v_call: TRBV6-4
clone_size: .
cdr3_length: 12
d_call: TRBD1
j_call: TRBJ2-7
cdr3_aa: ASSPGTGIYEQY

v_call: TRBV11-1
clone_size: .
cdr3_length: 15
d_call: .
j_call: TRBJ2-3
cdr3_aa: ASSFGRVSVNTDTQY

v_call: TRBV28
clone_size: .
cdr3_length: 13
d_call: TRBD1
j_call: TRBJ2-7
cdr3_aa: ATGGQGSSGYEQY

v_call: TRBV6-5
clone_size: .
cdr3_length: 13
d_call: .
j_call: TRBJ2-5
cdr3_aa: ASHPPGAPQETQY

v_call: TRBV2
clone_size: .
cdr3_length: 13
d_call: .
j_call: TRBJ2-1
cdr3_aa: ASSDNPTSYNEQF

v_call: TRBV5-6
clone_size: .
cdr3_length: 10
d_call: .
j_call: TRBJ1-2
cdr3_aa: ASSLEVMGYT

v_call: TRBV29-1
clone_size: once
cdr3_length: 12
d_call: TRBD1
j_call: TRBJ1-1
cdr3_aa: SVVGQGMNTEAF

v_call: TRBV7-9
clone_size: .
cdr3_length: 10
d_call: .
j_call: TRBJ2-7
cdr3_aa: ASSARSYEQY

v_call: TRBV7-9
clone_size: .
cdr3_length: 11
d_call: .
j_call: TRBJ2-1
cdr3_aa: ASSYPGLPKEF

v_call: TRBV2
clone_size: few
cdr3_length: 10
d_call: .
j_call: TRBJ2-7
cdr3_aa: ASSVNLYEQY

v_call: TRBV27
clone_size: .
cdr3_length: 13
d_call: TRBD1
j_call: TRBJ2-7
cdr3_aa: ASSPPGQGNYEQY

v_call: TRBV25-1
clone_size: .
cdr3_length: 13
d_call: .
j_call: TRBJ1-2
cdr3_aa: ASSETAALMDGYT

v_call: TRBV7-9
clone_size: .
cdr3_length: 14
d_call: .
j_call: TRBJ1-1
cdr3_aa: ASSSEPQLMNTEAF

v_call: TRBV27
clone_size: .
cdr3_length: 13
d_call: TRBD1
j_call: TRBJ2-1
cdr3_aa: ASSLLTGQDNEQF

v_call: TRBV5-6
clone_size: .
cdr3_length: 14
d_call: TRBD1
j_call: TRBJ1-3
cdr3_aa: ASSLEQGVTGNTIY

v_call: TRBV6-6
clone_size: .
cdr3_length: 13
d_call: TRBD1
j_call: TRBJ1-1
cdr3_aa: ASSSQGAGNTEAF